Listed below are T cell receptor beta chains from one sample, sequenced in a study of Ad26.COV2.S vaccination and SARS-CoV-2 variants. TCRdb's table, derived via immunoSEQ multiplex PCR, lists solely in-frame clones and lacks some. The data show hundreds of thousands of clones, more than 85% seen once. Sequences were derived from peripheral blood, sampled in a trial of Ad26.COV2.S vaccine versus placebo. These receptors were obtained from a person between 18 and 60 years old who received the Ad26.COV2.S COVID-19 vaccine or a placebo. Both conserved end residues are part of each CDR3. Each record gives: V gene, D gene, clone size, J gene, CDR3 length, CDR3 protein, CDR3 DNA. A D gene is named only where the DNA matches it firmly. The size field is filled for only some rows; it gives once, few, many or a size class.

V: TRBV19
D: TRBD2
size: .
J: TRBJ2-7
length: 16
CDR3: CASSIYGAGAAYEQYF
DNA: TGTGCCAGTAGTATATACGGAGCGGGAGCGGCATACGAGCAGTACTTC

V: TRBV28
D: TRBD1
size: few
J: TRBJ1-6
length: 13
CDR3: CASSRDSNSPLHF
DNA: TGTGCCAGCAGTCGGGACAGTAATTCACCCCTCCACTTT

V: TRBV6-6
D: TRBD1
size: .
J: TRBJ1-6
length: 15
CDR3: CASSYRGQGNSPLHF
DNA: TGTGCCAGCAGTTACCGTGGACAGGGTAATTCACCCCTCCACTTT

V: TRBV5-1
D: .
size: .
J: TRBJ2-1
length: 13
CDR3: CASSQGLYNEQFF
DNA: TGCGCCAGCAGCCAGGGCCTTTACAATGAGCAGTTCTTC

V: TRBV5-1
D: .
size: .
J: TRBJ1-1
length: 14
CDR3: CASSFRGQYTEAFF
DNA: TGCGCCAGCAGCTTCCGGGGGCAGTACACTGAAGCTTTCTTT

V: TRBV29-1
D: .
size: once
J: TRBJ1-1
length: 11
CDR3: CSGELNTEAFF
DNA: TGCAGCGGGGAGTTGAACACTGAAGCTTTCTTT

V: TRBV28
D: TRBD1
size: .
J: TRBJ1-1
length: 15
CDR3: CASSSGQVRGTEAFF
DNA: TGTGCCAGCAGTAGCGGACAGGTTCGGGGCACTGAAGCTTTCTTT

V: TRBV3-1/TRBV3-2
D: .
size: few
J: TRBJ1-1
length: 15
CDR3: CASSNPGERATEAFF
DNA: TGTGCCAGCAGTAACCCAGGGGAGAGGGCCACTGAAGCTTTCTTT

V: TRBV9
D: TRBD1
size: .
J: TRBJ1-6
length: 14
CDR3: CASSGTGDNSPLHF
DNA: TGTGCCAGCAGCGGTACAGGGGATAATTCACCCCTCCACTTT

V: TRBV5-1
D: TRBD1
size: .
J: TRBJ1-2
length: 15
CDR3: CASSLEGAHNYGYTF
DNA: TGCGCCAGCAGCTTGGAGGGGGCCCATAACTATGGCTACACCTTC

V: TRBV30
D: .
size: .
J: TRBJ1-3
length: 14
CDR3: CACSELRAGNTIYF
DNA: TGTGCCTGCTCCGAGCTTCGGGCTGGAAACACCATATATTTT

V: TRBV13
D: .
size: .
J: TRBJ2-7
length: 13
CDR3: CASSPPGRPEQYF
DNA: TGTGCCAGCAGCCCCCCGGGAAGGCCTGAGCAGTACTTC

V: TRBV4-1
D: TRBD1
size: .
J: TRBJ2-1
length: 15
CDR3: CASSQDRGFYNEQFF
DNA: TGCGCCAGCAGCCAGGACAGGGGATTTTACAATGAGCAGTTCTTC

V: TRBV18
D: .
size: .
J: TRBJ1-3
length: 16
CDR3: CASSPPQGTGGNTIYF
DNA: TGTGCCAGCTCACCACCGCAGGGAACGGGTGGAAACACCATATATTTT

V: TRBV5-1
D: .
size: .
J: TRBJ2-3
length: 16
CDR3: CASSLAGHAGTDTQYF
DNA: TGCGCCAGCAGCTTGGCCGGACACGCCGGCACAGATACGCAGTATTTT

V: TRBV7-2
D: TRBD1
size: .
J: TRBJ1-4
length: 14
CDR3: CASSIQGGNEKLFF
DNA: TGTGCCAGCAGCATACAGGGGGGTAATGAAAAACTGTTTTTT

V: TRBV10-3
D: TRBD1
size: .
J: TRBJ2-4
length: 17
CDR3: CAISESDLDRGKNIQYF
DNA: TGTGCCATCAGTGAGTCGGATCTTGACAGGGGCAAAAACATTCAGTACTTC

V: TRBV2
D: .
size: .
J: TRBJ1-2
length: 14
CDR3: CASSEGVNNYGYTF
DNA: TGTGCCAGCAGTGAAGGGGTTAACAACTATGGCTACACCTTC

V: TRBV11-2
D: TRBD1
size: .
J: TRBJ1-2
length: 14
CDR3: CASSRSGTDIGYTF
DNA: TGTGCCAGCAGCCGATCCGGGACAGACATCGGCTACACCTTC

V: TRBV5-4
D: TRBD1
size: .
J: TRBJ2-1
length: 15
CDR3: CASSLGTGSHNEQFF
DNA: TGTGCCAGCAGCTTGGGGACAGGGAGCCACAATGAGCAGTTCTTC

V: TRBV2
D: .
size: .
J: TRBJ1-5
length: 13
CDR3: CASSEARDQPQHF
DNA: TGTGCCAGCAGTGAAGCCAGAGATCAGCCCCAGCATTTT

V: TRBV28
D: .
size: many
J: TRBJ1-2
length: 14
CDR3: CASRGGTYNYGYTF
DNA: TGTGCCAGCAGAGGCGGGACATACAACTATGGCTACACCTTC

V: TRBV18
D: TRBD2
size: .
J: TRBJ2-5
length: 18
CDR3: CASSPRTSGRFSQETQYF
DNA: TGTGCCAGCTCACCCCGGACTAGCGGACGATTTTCCCAAGAGACCCAGTACTTC

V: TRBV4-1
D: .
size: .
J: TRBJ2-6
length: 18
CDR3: CASSQEAGLGSGANVLTF
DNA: TGCGCCAGCAGCCAAGAAGCAGGGCTGGGGTCTGGGGCCAACGTCCTGACTTTC

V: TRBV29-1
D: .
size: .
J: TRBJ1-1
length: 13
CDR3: CSVVDIWNTEAFF
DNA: TGCAGCGTTGTAGATATTTGGAACACTGAAGCTTTCTTT

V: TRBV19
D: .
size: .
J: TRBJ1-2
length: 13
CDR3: CASSMGDTYGYTF
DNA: TGTGCCAGTAGTATGGGGGACACCTATGGCTACACCTTC

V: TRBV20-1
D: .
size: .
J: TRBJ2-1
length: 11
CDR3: CSARWGIEQFF
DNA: TGCAGTGCTAGATGGGGCATTGAGCAGTTCTTC

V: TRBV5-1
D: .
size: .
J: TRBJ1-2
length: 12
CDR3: CASSFYGYGYTF
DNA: TGCGCCAGCAGCTTTTATGGCTATGGCTACACCTTC

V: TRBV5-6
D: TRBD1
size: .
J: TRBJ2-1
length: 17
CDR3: CASSFYSGTGSYNEQFF
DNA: TGTGCCAGCAGCTTCTATTCCGGGACAGGCTCCTACAATGAGCAGTTCTTC

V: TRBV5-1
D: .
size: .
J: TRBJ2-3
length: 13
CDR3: CASSFGVTDTQYF
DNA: TGCGCCAGCAGCTTCGGGGTCACAGATACGCAGTATTTT

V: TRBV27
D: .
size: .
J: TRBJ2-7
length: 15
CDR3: CASSKRHRGGVWQYF
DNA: TGTGCCAGCAGCAAACGACACAGGGGGGGGGTCTGGCAGTACTTC

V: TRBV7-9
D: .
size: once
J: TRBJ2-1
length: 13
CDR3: CASSFSGKDEQFF
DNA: TGTGCCAGCAGCTTCTCAGGGAAGGATGAGCAGTTCTTC

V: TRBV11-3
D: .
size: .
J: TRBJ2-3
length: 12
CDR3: CASSFASDTQYF
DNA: TGTGCCAGCAGCTTTGCGTCAGATACGCAGTATTTT

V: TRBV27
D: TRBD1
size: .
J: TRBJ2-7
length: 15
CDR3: CASSLTPDRTYEQYF
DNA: TGTGCCAGCAGTCTCACTCCGGACAGGACCTACGAGCAGTACTTC

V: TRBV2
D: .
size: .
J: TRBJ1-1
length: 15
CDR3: CASSEAGGSNTEAFF
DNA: TGTGCCAGCAGTGAAGCGGGAGGGTCGAACACTGAAGCTTTCTTT

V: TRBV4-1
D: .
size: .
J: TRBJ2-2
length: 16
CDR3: CASSQDVGANTGELFF
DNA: TGCGCCAGCAGCCAAGATGTAGGGGCGAACACCGGGGAGCTGTTTTTT

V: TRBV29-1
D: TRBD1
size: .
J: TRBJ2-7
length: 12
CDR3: CSARTGGYEQYF
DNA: TGCAGCGCGAGGACAGGGGGTTACGAGCAGTACTTC

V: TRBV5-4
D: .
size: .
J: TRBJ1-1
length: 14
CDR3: CASSTGQKNTEAFF
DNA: TGTGCCAGCAGCACTGGACAAAAGAACACTGAAGCTTTCTTT

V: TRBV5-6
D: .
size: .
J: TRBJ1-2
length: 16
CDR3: CASSLSVARGAYGYTF
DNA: TGTGCCAGCAGCTTGTCGGTTGCCCGGGGGGCGTATGGCTACACCTTC

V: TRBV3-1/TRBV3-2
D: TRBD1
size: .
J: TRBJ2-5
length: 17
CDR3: CASSQGPGTGNGETQYF
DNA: TGTGCCAGCAGCCAAGGTCCCGGGACAGGGAACGGTGAGACCCAGTACTTC

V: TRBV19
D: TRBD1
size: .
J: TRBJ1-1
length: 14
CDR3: CASSTVAGGTEAFF
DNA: TGTGCCAGTAGTACCGTGGCAGGGGGCACTGAAGCTTTCTTT

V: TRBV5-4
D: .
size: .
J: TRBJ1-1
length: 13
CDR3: CASSFSGNAEAFF
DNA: TGTGCCAGCAGCTTTTCGGGTAACGCTGAAGCTTTCTTT

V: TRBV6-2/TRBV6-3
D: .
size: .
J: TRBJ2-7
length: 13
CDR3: CASSWFRDREQYF
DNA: TGTGCCAGCAGTTGGTTCAGGGACCGCGAGCAGTACTTC

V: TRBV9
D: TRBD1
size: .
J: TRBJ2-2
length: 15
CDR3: CASSAQQGVAGELFF
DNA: TGTGCCAGCAGCGCCCAGCAGGGGGTGGCCGGGGAGCTGTTTTTT

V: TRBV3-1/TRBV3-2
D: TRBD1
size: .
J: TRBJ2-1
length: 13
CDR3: CASSQDLQTGVLF
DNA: TGTGCCAGCAGCCAAGATCTCCAGACAGGGGTTCTCTTC

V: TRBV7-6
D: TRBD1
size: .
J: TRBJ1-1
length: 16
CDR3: CASSPGTGDRYTEAFF
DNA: TGTGCCAGCAGCCCCGGGACAGGGGATAGATACACTGAAGCTTTCTTT

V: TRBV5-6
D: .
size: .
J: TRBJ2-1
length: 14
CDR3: CASSLRGTTNEQFF
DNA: TGTGCCAGCAGCTTGCGTGGGACCACCAATGAGCAGTTCTTC

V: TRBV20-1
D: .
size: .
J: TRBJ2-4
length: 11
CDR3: CSARAGDIQYF
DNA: TGCAGTGCTAGGGCAGGAGACATTCAGTACTTC

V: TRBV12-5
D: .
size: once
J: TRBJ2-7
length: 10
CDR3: CASGSTAQYF
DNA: TGTGCTAGTGGGTCGACAGCACAGTACTTC

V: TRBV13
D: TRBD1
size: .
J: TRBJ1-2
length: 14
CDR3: CASRLATGRGGYTF
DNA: TGTGCCAGCAGACTCGCGACAGGGCGTGGTGGCTACACCTTC

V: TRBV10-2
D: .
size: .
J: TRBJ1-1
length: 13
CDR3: CASSEGRRTEAFF
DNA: TGCGCCAGCAGTGAGGGGAGGCGGACTGAAGCTTTCTTT

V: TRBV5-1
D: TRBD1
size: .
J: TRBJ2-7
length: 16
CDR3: CASSPKRDRKSYEQYF
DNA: TGCGCCAGCAGCCCAAAGAGGGACAGGAAATCCTACGAGCAGTACTTC

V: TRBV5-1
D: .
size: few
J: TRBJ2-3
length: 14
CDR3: CASNLRVGADTQYF
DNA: TGCGCCAGCAATTTAAGGGTAGGGGCAGATACGCAGTATTTT

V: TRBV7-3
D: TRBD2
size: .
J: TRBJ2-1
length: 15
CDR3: CASSLAGGQSNEQFF
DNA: TGTGCCAGCAGCTTAGCGGGGGGGCAGTCGAATGAGCAGTTCTTC